Following are 28 T cell receptor beta chains from one sample sequenced in a study of cytomegalovirus exposure and HLA in healthy donors. Primers for the PCR totalled 60 Vbeta and 13 Jbeta. Profiled with immunoSEQ multiplex PCR; TCRdb holds only in-frame clones, not every one. This sample yields 130,000 to 150,000 clones, of which around 79% are seen a single time; less than 3.5% belongs to the top ten. Sample: PBMCs. The origin of the receptors is a male donor in good health and CMV-seronegative.

The chain combines TRBV15 with TRBJ2-5, with 9 bases identical to TRBD1. After removal of 1 base from V and 5 bases from J, the junction contained 11 bases not matched to a gene. The CDR3 totals 17 residues. In germline, CDR1 is LNHNV, CDR2 YYDKDF (reference sequence). The CDR3: CATSRVLVQGAGETQYF. The CDR3 DNA reads TGTGCCACCAGCAGAGTATTAGTACAGGGGGCGGGTGAGACCCAGTACTTC.

The rearrangement joins TRBV13 to TRBJ1-2; D is perhaps TRBD1 (6 bases). Germline CDR1 reads PRHDT; CDR2 reads FYEKMQ (reference sequence). Between the trimmed V and J ends, which lost 3 bases and 3 bases, there was a span of 11 bases. The CDR3 runs 14 residues. The CDR3: CASSFRGVDYGYTF. CDR3 DNA sequence: TGTGCCAGCAGCTTCAGGGGAGTGGACTATGGCTACACCTTC.

The chain combines TRBV19 with TRBJ2-3, with 10 nucleotides matching TRBD2. Trimming took 6 bases from V and 6 from J; bases not matched to a gene: 6. CDR3 length: 14 amino acids. Germline loops: CDR1 LNHDA, CDR2 SQIVND (reference sequence). The CDR3, as DNA: TGTGCCAGTAGGGAAGCGGGAGGGAGGGATACGCAGTATTTT. Residues: CASREAGGRDTQYF. The variable domain in full, with the rest retrieved from reference TRBV19 and TRBJ2-3, is DGGITQSPKYLFRKEGQNVTLSCEQNLNHDAMYWYRQDPGQGLRLIYYSQIVNDFQKGDIAEGYSVSREKKESFPLTVTSAQKNPTAFYLCASREAGGRDTQYFGPGTRLTVL.

The count of this clone is one. This chain uses TRBV9 with TRBJ2-2; maybe TRBD1 (5 bases). The V and J ends lost 0 bases and 4 bases respectively, with 13 bases between them. Germline V gene data show CDR1 as SGDLS and CDR2 as YYNGEE. The CDR3 runs to 16 residues. CDR3 amino acids: CASSVVGDSPTGELFF. The CDR3 nucleotides are TGTGCCAGCAGCGTAGTAGGTGACAGCCCCACCGGGGAGCTGTTTTTT.

The J gene is TRBJ1-2, the V gene TRBV2; D possibly corresponds to TRBD1 (6 bases). V lost 5 bases and J 8 bases, leaving 18 bases between the germline ends. The CDR3 has 14 amino acids. Germline lookup yields CDR1 SNHLY and CDR2 FYNNEI. CDR3: CASSPMTGFEGYTF. CDR3 bases: TGTGCCAGCAGTCCAATGACAGGCTTCGAGGGCTACACCTTC.

The V gene is TRBV27, the J gene TRBJ1-1; 7 bases fit TRBD1. Germline V CDR1 and CDR2: MNHEY, SMNVEV (reference sequence). This CDR3 comprises 13 residues. V gave up 2 bases and J gave up 8 bases; unmatched junction bases: 5. The CDR3 DNA sequence: TGTGCCAGCAGTTTAAAACGGACAGGAGAAGCTTTCTTT. Its translation is CASSLKRTGEAFF.

With respect to this clone: The junction shows a germline mismatch at one end, possibly a read error. The CDR3 region has the DNA TGTTCCAGCAGCGAAACCACCAGGTTTGGGTATGGCTACACCTTC. Translated: CSSSETTRFGYGYTF. The chain combines TRBV7-9 with TRBJ1-2; D not certain. Germline lookup yields CDR1 SEHNR and CDR2 FQNEAQ (reference sequence). The CDR3 runs to 15 residues.

The chain links TRBV29-1 to TRBJ1-2, with a weak D call TRBD1 (5 bases). CDR3 length: 13 amino acids. V was trimmed by 7 bases and J by 5 bases, leaving 17 bases between them. CDR1 and CDR2 (germline): SQVTM, ANQGSEA. CDR3 bases: TGCAGCGCTGGGACTCGGGGGGTTTATGGCTACACCTTC. Protein sequence: CSAGTRGVYGYTF.

The chain employs TRBV2 and TRBJ1-6; 8 nucleotides match TRBD1. The germline gives CDR1 SNHLY, CDR2 FYNNEI. The CDR3 is 14 residues long. J gave up 7 bases and V 3 bases, and 2 bases lay outside the gene matches. CDR3 protein: CASSETGANSPLHF. As DNA, the CDR3 is TGTGCCAGCAGTGAGACAGGGGCAAATTCACCCCTCCACTTT.

The chain carries TRBV10-3 and TRBJ2-2; the D is unclear. V gave up 6 bases and J gave up 5 bases, with 13 bases separating them. CDR3 length equals 14 residues. Germline values: CDR1 ENHRY, CDR2 SYGVKD. The CDR3 protein is CAIRSGEYTGELFF. The CDR3 coding sequence is TGTGCCATCAGGAGTGGAGAGTATACCGGGGAGCTGTTTTTT.

This chain connects TRBV7-6 to TRBJ1-3; D possibly corresponds to TRBD1 (6 bases). CDR3 length: 15 residues. Deletions cut 5 bases from V and 0 bases from J, with 11 bases between. The germline V gene encodes CDR1 SGHVS and CDR2 FNYEAQ. Here the CDR3 DNA reads TGTGCCAGCAGCAGACAGGCCTACTCTGGAAACACCATATATTTT. This translates into CASSRQAYSGNTIYF.

The genes are TRBV27 and TRBJ1-1; the match to TRBD1 covers 7 bases. CDR3 length equals 14 residues. Germline CDR1 is MNHEY and CDR2 is SMNVEV (reference sequence). The junction had 11 bases not matched to a gene; V was cut back by 6 bases and J by 7 bases. DNA of the CDR3: TGTGCCAGCAGGCCCGACAGGGCCACGATTGAAGCTTTCTTT. Translated, it gives CASRPDRATIEAFF.

The rearrangement links TRBV19 to TRBJ2-7; D remains ambiguous. CDR1 LNHDA and CDR2 SQIVND come from the germline V gene (reference sequence). The CDR3 sequence is 14 residues long. V was pared by 3 bases and J by 4 bases, with 13 bases between. The CDR3 sequence is CASSIMSGPYEQYF. The CDR3 DNA follows: TGTGCCAGTAGTATTATGTCAGGTCCTTACGAGCAGTACTTC.

The chain carries TRBV29-1 and TRBJ2-2; D may be TRBD1 (7 bases). The germline CDR1 and CDR2 sequences are SQVTM and ANQGSEA. The CDR3 runs 13 residues. The ends were cut back, 7 bases at V and 2 bases at J, with 11 bases in the middle. In DNA form, the CDR3 reads TGCAGCGCCCAGGGGGGAAACACCGGGGAGCTGTTTTTT. It encodes CSAQGGNTGELFF.

The chain links TRBV7-9 to TRBJ2-7; D possibly corresponds to TRBD1 (6 bases). The CDR3 loop spans 13 amino acids. Germline CDR1 and CDR2: SEHNR and FQNEAQ (reference sequence). The V and J ends lost 5 bases and 1 base respectively, with 9 bases between them. The CDR3 DNA is TGTGCCAGCAGCGTCAGGGGTTCCTACGAGCAGTACTTC. Translated: CASSVRGSYEQYF.

This clone was counted between two and nine times. This chain connects TRBV7-9 to TRBJ2-1; tentatively, D is TRBD2 (6 bases). V was trimmed by 4 bases and J by 6 bases, leaving 13 bases between them. The CDR3 length is 14 residues. The germline gives CDR1 SEHNR, CDR2 FQNEAQ (reference sequence). CDR3 amino acids: CASSSPGTPNEQFF. As DNA, the CDR3 is TGTGCCAGCAGCTCCCCCGGGACTCCCAATGAGCAGTTCTTC.

About this clone: This likely comes from a read error, as the CDR3 has no conserved phenylalanine or tryptophan at its end. The chain has TRBV18 and TRBJ1-1; D is unresolved. Trimming cost V 3 bases and J 10 bases, with 18 bases left between them. CDR3 length: 14 residues. Germline CDR1 is KGHSH and CDR2 is LQKENI. CDR3 nucleotides: TGTGCCAGCTCACCCCCCTCGCGGTCGAGAGGAGCTTTCTTG. This encodes CASSPPSRSRGAFL.

This clone was counted a few times. CDR3 amino acids: CASSQVGAEQYF. The CDR3 nucleotides are TGTGCCAGCAGCCAAGTAGGAGCTGAGCAGTACTTC. V usage is TRBV4-2 and J usage is TRBJ2-7; D gene ambiguous. CDR3 length equals 12 residues. Trimming removed 1 base at V and 7 bases at J, with 8 bases between. Per the germline V gene, CDR1 is LGHNA and CDR2 is YNFKEQ.

This chain joins TRBV6-6 and TRBJ1-1; 7 bases agree with TRBD1. V lost 5 bases to trimming and J lost 12 bases; unmatched junction nucleotides: 9. The CDR3 loop spans 12 amino acids. Germline CDR1 and CDR2: MNHNY and SVGAGI (reference sequence). The CDR3 is CASSAPGGSTFF. The CDR3 nucleotides are TGTGCCAGCAGTGCACCAGGGGGTTCAACTTTCTTT.

The chain couples TRBV10-3 to TRBJ1-1, with TRBD1 as a possible D gene (6 bases). Deletions cut 4 bases from V and 0 bases from J, with 12 bases between. The CDR3 spans 15 residues. Germline V CDR1 and CDR2: ENHRY, SYGVKD. The CDR3 spells CAISARQDMNTEAFF. The CDR3 DNA sequence: TGTGCCATCAGTGCCAGACAGGATATGAACACTGAAGCTTTCTTT.

The gene calls are TRBV6-5 and TRBJ1-1; 9 positions match TRBD1. Unmatched junction bases numbered 3, after V lost 7 bases and J lost 0 bases. Per germline, CDR1 MNHEY and CDR2 SVGAGI. The CDR3 covers 14 residues. The CDR3: CASNRDRVNTEAFF. In nucleotides, the CDR3 is TGTGCCAGCAACAGGGACAGGGTGAACACTGAAGCTTTCTTT.

In this sample, this clone turned up once. This chain links TRBV18 with TRBJ1-5; 10 bases match TRBD1. J lost 6 bases, V lost 2 bases, and 1 base had no gene match. CDR3 length: 14 residues. Germline CDR1 is KGHSH and CDR2 is LQKENI. The CDR3 sequence: CASSPGTGVQPQHF. The DNA of the CDR3 is TGTGCCAGCTCACCAGGGACAGGGGTTCAGCCCCAGCATTTT.

The table lists this clone with a count of one. The rearrangement uses TRBV21-1 and TRBJ1-4; the tabulated D call, TRBD1, remains unverified against the DNA. TRBV21-1 constitutes a pseudogene. The CDR3 runs 16 residues. The CDR3 reads CASSNDDRGRGEKLFF. CDR3 coding DNA: TGTGCCAGCAGCAACGACGACAGGGGGCGCGGGGAAAAACTGTTTTTT.

V and J are TRBV9 and TRBJ2-2, with 8 bases matching TRBD1. After removal of 7 bases from V and 4 bases from J, the junction contained 12 bases not matched to a gene. The CDR3 is made up of 16 amino acids. Germline CDR1 reads SGDLS; CDR2 reads YYNGEE. DNA for the CDR3: TGTGCCAGCCAGGCCCGAGACAGGGGATCCACCGGGGAGCTGTTTTTT. This sequence encodes CASQARDRGSTGELFF. Full variable domain (remainder filled in from reference TRBV9 and TRBJ2-2): DSGVTQTPKHLITATGQRVTLRCSPRSGDLSVYWYQQSLDQGLQFLIQYYNGEERAKGNILERFSAQQFPDLHSELNLSSLELGDSALYFCASQARDRGSTGELFFGEGSRLTVL.

This chain links TRBV27 with TRBJ1-4; 10 bases match TRBD1. Trimming cost V 4 bases and J 7 bases; bases outside gene matches: 6. Germline CDR1 reads MNHEY; CDR2 reads SMNVEV (reference sequence). This CDR3 is built from 15 residues. CDR3 region: CASSSNRDRGEKLFF. The CDR3 coding sequence is TGTGCCAGCAGTTCTAACCGGGACAGGGGTGAAAAACTGTTTTTT.

A note on this clone: Other DNA sequences in this sample translate to the same CDR3. Written as DNA, the CDR3 is TGTGCCAGCAGCGTCGGACAGGGGGCAGGTGAAGCTTTCTTT. Its protein product is CASSVGQGAGEAFF. V is TRBV9 and J is TRBJ1-1; TRBD1 aligns across 11 bases. The CDR3 has 14 residues. Germline-derived CDR1 and CDR2 are SGDLS and YYNGEE. The V segment lost 2 bases and the J segment 7 bases; nucleotides outside the gene matches: 4. Looking up the rest from reference TRBV9 and TRBJ1-1 gives the full variable domain: DSGVTQTPKHLITATGQRVTLRCSPRSGDLSVYWYQQSLDQGLQFLIQYYNGEERAKGNILERFSAQQFPDLHSELNLSSLELGDSALYFCASSVGQGAGEAFFGQGTRLTVV.

This clone has just one count. The chain uses TRBV4-2 and TRBJ1-1; tentatively, D is TRBD1 (6 bases). The CDR3 covers 14 residues. Germline lookup yields CDR1 LGHNA and CDR2 YNFKEQ. V was pared by 8 bases and J by 2 bases, with 15 bases between. DNA for the CDR3: TGTGCCAGCCAAAGGGGGGGGAGAAACACTGAAGCTTTCTTT. It translates to CASQRGGRNTEAFF.

DNA for the CDR3: TGCGCCAGCAGCTTGGGACTAAGCACCACTTACGAGCAGTACTTC. Protein: CASSLGLSTTYEQYF. The chain employs TRBV5-1 and TRBJ2-7; D perhaps matches TRBD2 (5 bases). V was pared by 0 bases and J by 4 bases, with 14 bases between. Germline values: CDR1 SGHRS, CDR2 YFSETQ. CDR3 length: 15 residues.